One and the same sample provided the 3 T cell receptor beta chains below, sequenced in a study of OX40 agonist ivuxolimab in advanced cancers. Clones were sequenced by immunoSEQ multiplex PCR, and TCRdb holds only the in-frame ones, with some missing. The sample has 45,000 to 55,000 clones, 87% seen once. Here the sequenced sample was CD4+ or CD8+ T cells sorted from blood, taken in a trial of the OX40 agonist ivuxolimab. These receptors came from an adult with an advanced solid tumor such as melanoma, head and neck, liver or kidney cancer.

This chain connects TRBV7-8 to TRBJ2-7; D is ambiguous. The V end was cut by 5 bases, the J end by 4 bases, with 15 bases between. This CDR3 is built from 14 residues. Germline CDR1 and CDR2: SGHVS and FQNEAQ. The CDR3 DNA reads TGTGCCAGCAGCCAAGGACGGGCATTTTACGAGCAGTACTTC. It encodes CASSQGRAFYEQYF.

The genes are TRBV6-4 and TRBJ2-5; possible D gene TRBD2, 6 bases. The end of the DNA fits TRBJ2-7 better, so the J call may be wrong. This CDR3 contains 16 residues. CDR1 and CDR2 (germline): MRHNA, SNTAGT. The CDR3 bases are TGTGCCCCGACCACAGGCCCGGCTAGCGAGCCCTACGAGCAGTACTTC. Translating it yields CAPTTGPASEPYEQYF.

The rearrangement joins TRBV5-1 to TRBJ2-7; 9 bases match TRBD1. The V gene's germline CDR1 is SGHRS and CDR2 YFSETQ. J lost 6 bases, V lost 0 bases, and 16 bases had no gene match. The CDR3 spans 18 residues. The CDR3: CASSLAGFVVQGAREQYF. As DNA, the CDR3 is TGCGCCAGCAGCTTGGCCGGTTTTGTGGTACAGGGGGCGCGCGAGCAGTACTTC.